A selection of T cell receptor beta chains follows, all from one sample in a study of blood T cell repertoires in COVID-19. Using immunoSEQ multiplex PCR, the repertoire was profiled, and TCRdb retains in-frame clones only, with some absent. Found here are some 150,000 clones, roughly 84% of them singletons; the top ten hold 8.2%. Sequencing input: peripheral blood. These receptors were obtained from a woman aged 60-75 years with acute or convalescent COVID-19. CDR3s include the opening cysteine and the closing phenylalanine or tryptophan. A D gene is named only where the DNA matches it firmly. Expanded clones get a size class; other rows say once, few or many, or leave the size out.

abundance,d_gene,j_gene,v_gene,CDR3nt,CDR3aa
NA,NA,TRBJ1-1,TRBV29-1,TGCAGCGTCGTGGACGGGAAAAACACTGAAGCTTTCTTT,CSVVDGKNTEAFF
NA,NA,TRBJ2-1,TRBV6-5,TGTGCCAGCAGACGGGACAATGAGCAGTTCTTC,CASRRDNEQFF
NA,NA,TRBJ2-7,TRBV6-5,TGTGCCACCAAGACACCCCCTACCTACGAGCAGTACTTC,CATKTPPTYEQYF
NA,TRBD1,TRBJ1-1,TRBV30,TGTGCCTGGAATTTCGGGTGGGACAGGGGAATCCGTGAGGCCACTGAAGCTTTCTTT,CAWNFGWDRGIREATEAFF
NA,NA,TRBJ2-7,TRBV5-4,TGTGCCAGCAGCTTGGACGGCTACGAGCAGTACTTC,CASSLDGYEQYF
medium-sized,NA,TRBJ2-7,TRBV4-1,TGCGCCAGCAGCCAAGATAAAGGGGGTCCCTACGAGCAGTACTTC,CASSQDKGGPYEQYF
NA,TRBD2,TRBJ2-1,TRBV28,TGTGCCAGCAGTTCCCTCGGACTAGCGGGAACCTACAATGAGCAGTTCTTC,CASSSLGLAGTYNEQFF
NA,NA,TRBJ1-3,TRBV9,TGTGCCAGCAGCGTAGACCCGACAGGCGGAGGAAACACCATATATTTT,CASSVDPTGGGNTIYF
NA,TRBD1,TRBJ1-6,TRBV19,TGTGCCAGTAGTCAAATCGACAGGGGGCGTCATTCACCCCTCCACTTT,CASSQIDRGRHSPLHF
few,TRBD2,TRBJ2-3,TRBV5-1,TGCGCCAGCAGGCGGACTAGCGGGGGGCCCACAGATACGCAGTATTTT,CASRRTSGGPTDTQYF
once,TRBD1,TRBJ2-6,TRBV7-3,TGTGCCAGCAGCTTAGACAGGGCCTCTGGGGCCAACGTCCTGACTTTC,CASSLDRASGANVLTF
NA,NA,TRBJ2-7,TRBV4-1,TGCGCCAGCAGCCAACGGCAGGGCTACGAGCAGTACTTC,CASSQRQGYEQYF
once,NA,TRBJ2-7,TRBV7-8,TGTGCCAGCAGTACGGGACAAGGACCCTACGAGCAGTACTTC,CASSTGQGPYEQYF
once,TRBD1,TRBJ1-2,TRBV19,TGTGCCAGTAGTATCCGACCGGGACAGGACTATGGCTACACCTTC,CASSIRPGQDYGYTF
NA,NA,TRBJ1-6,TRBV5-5,TGTGCCAGCAGCTTGGGGGCCCAGATTACTGGCTCCTATAATTCACCCCTCCACTTT,CASSLGAQITGSYNSPLHF
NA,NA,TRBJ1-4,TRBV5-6,TGTGCCAGCAGCTCGGGACTCTATAATGAAAAACTGTTTTTT,CASSSGLYNEKLFF
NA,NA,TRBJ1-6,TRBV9,TGTGCCAGCAGCGTAAATTCAGGGCCAAATTCACCCCTCCACTTT,CASSVNSGPNSPLHF
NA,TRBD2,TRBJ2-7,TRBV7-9,TGTGCCAGCAGCTTAGTGGCGGGGGGCGGCGAGCAGTACTTC,CASSLVAGGGEQYF
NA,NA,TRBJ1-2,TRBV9,TGTGCCAGCAGCCCCTCGGGTACGGTCAACTATGGCTACACCTTC,CASSPSGTVNYGYTF
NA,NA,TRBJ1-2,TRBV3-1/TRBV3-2,TGTGCCAGCAGCCAAGCGGGGAGTAACTATGGCTACACCTTC,CASSQAGSNYGYTF
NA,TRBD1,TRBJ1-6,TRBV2,TGTGCCAGCAGTGCCCGGACAGGGTCCTATAATTCACCCCTCCACTTT,CASSARTGSYNSPLHF
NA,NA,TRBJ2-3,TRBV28,TGTGCCAGCCGTAAACGGGGGGCCGGGACAGATACGCAGTATTTT,CASRKRGAGTDTQYF
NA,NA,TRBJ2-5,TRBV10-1,TGCGCCAGCAGTGAGTCTGCGATCCAAGAGACCCAGTACTTC,CASSESAIQETQYF
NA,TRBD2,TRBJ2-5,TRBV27,TGTGCCAGCAAGGGCTCTGCGGGGGGGCCCGAAGAGACCCAGTACTTC,CASKGSAGGPEETQYF
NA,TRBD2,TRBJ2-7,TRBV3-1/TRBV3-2,TGTGCCAGCAGCCAAGTATCGGGGGGCTCCTACGAGCAGTACTTC,CASSQVSGGSYEQYF
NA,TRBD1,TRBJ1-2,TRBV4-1,TGCGCCAGCAGACAAATCCTACCCGGGACAGAGACCTTTCACTATGGCTACACCTTC,CASRQILPGTETFHYGYTF
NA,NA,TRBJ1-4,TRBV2,TGTGCCAGCAGCGCCCAGGGTTGGGAAAAACTGTTTTTT,CASSAQGWEKLFF
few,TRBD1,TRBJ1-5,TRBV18,TGTGCCAGCTCGTACAGGGGCGCCAATCAGCCCCAGCATTTT,CASSYRGANQPQHF
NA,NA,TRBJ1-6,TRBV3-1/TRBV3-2,TGTGCCAGCAGCCAAGTCTGGGGGGGCAGCTCACCCCTCCACTTT,CASSQVWGGSSPLHF
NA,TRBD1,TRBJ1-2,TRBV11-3,TGTGCCAGCAGCCGGGACAGCCACCCGTCCCCCTTCTATGGCTACACCTTC,CASSRDSHPSPFYGYTF
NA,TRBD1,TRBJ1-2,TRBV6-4,TGTGCCAGCAGCGCGGACAGGGGGAGTTATGGCTACACCTTC,CASSADRGSYGYTF
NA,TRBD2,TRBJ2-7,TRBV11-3,TGTGCCAGCAGCCCCGACGGACTAGCCGGCTACGAGCAGTACTTC,CASSPDGLAGYEQYF
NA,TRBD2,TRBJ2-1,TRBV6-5,TGTGCCAGCAGCCAACTAGCGGGGGGGAACAATGAGCAGTTCTTC,CASSQLAGGNNEQFF
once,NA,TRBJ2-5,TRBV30,TGTGCCTGGATACTAGGGGGGACCCAGTACTTC,CAWILGGTQYF
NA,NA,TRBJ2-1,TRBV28,TGTGCCAGCAGTATGAGGGCGGTTGAGCAGTTCTTC,CASSMRAVEQFF
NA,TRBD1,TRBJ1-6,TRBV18,TGTGCCAGCTCACTTACACCGGGACAGGGGACACCCCTCCACTTT,CASSLTPGQGTPLHF
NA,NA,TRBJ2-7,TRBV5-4,TGTGCCAGCAGCTCGATGACAGCCCCCTTGGTCCACGAGCAGTACTTC,CASSSMTAPLVHEQYF
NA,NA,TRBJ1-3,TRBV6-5,TGTGCCAGCAGTTACAGTGCAGGCCCTTCTGGAAACACCATATATTTT,CASSYSAGPSGNTIYF
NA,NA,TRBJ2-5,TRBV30,TGTGCCTGGAGCGGGAGCGGCTACCAAGAGACCCAGTACTTC,CAWSGSGYQETQYF
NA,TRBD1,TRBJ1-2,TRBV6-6,TGTGCCAGCAGCTCCTCGGACAGGACGGGCTATGGCTACACCTTC,CASSSSDRTGYGYTF